This TCR beta chain was observed in a study of blood T cell repertoires in COVID-19. Study in general: The United States, Italy and Spain were the sources of the acute and convalescent COVID-19 samples. In each case, the material was cDNA or gDNA derived from T cells, B-cell-depleted T cells, or PBMCs.

Original analysis: Estimation of nucleated cell counts relied on the amplification of reference gene primers. This table comes from immunoSEQ multiplex PCR, and its TCRdb copy is limited to in-frame clones, with some not included. The DNA was the basis for D and trimming; V, J and clone size are from that table. The table records just under 300,000 clones, 85% to 90% of them present only once. The TCR was taken from a man between 65 and 85 years old with acute or convalescent COVID-19. The sequenced sample was peripheral blood.

CDR3 residues: CASSQDSHRADYGYTF. The CDR3 bases are TGCGCCAGCAGCCAAGATTCTCACAGGGCTGACTATGGCTACACCTTC. V and J are TRBV4-3 and TRBJ1-2; D might be TRBD1 (6 bases). This CDR3 has 16 amino acids. Trimming pared 0 bases from V and 3 bases from J, leaving 14 bases between. Germline loops: CDR1 LGHNA, CDR2 YSLEER.